These 21 T cell receptor beta chains share one sample of origin, sequenced in a study of patients and donors after allogeneic stem cell transplantation (dated by TCRdb to the early 2020s). Receptor libraries were prepared by RT-PCR. The instrument given in TCRdb is NextSeq 550. The raw public reads went through TCRdb reprocessing: fastp at Q25, MiXCR clone calling, in-frame beta chains kept. Rows are combined by CDR3 protein, so each entry shows the most common genes and DNA. The sample table records about 960,000 distinct CDR3 sequences; 15% to 20% of these occur just once. Roughly 6.4% of the sample comes from the top ten. Sequencing was done on a sample of blood, either unsorted or a sorted T cell fraction (not recorded which). Receptor source: a human donor who was either an allogeneic HSCT recipient or a stem cell or donor lymphocyte infusion donor (not recorded which). It is not recorded whose cells these are; they may come from a transplant donor.

This clonotype was detected only a few times. V usage is TRBV7-2 and J usage is TRBJ2-7, with D unclear. The CDR3 has 16 residues. The V gene's germline CDR1 is SGHTA and CDR2 FQGNSA. With 1 base removed from V and 0 bases from J, the gap between germline ends came to 13 bases. The CDR3 here is CASSLGSFASSYEQYF. For the CDR3, the DNA is TGTGCCAGCAGCTTAGGGAGTTTTGCGAGCTCCTACGAGCAGTACTTC. The entire variable domain, with the rest obtained from reference TRBV7-2 and TRBJ2-7, is as follows: GAGVSQSPSNKVTEKGKDVELRCDPISGHTALYWYRQSLGQGLEFLIYFQGNSAPDKSGLPSDRFSAERTGGSVSTLTIQRTQQEDSAVYLCASSLGSFASSYEQYFGPGTRLTVT.

This clonotype has more than one count but fewer than ten. The chain combines TRBV2 with TRBJ2-3; no clear D gene. The CDR3 contains 11 residues. Germline V gives CDR1 SNHLY, CDR2 FYNNEI. V lost 9 bases and J 6 bases, leaving 10 bases between the germline ends. As DNA, the CDR3 is TGTGCCAGTGGAGTGAGGGATACGCAGTATTTT. Translating gives CASGVRDTQYF.

The J gene is TRBJ1-5, the V gene TRBV25-1, with TRBD1 identical over 8 bases. The CDR3 contains 14 residues. Germline CDR1 MGHDK, CDR2 SYGVNS. V shed 6 bases and J 3 bases; nucleotides not matched to a gene: 4. The CDR3 loop is CASRGGQDNQPQHF. CDR3 bases: TGTGCCAGCAGGGGGGGACAGGACAATCAGCCCCAGCATTTT.

The sample holds many counts of this clonotype. The V and J genes are TRBV24-1 and TRBJ2-2; 7 bases are shared with TRBD2. The V and J ends lost 9 bases and 6 bases, in that order; junction bases with no gene match: 9. The CDR3 has 14 amino acids. Per germline, CDR1 KGHDR and CDR2 SFDVKD. CDR3 loop: CATREAGRSGELFF. DNA for the CDR3: TGTGCCACCCGGGAGGCAGGCAGGTCCGGGGAGCTGTTTTTT.

This sequence joins TRBV7-9 and TRBJ2-1; D unresolved. V was cut by 7 bases and J by 0 bases, with 13 bases left in between. Germline values: CDR1 SEHNR, CDR2 FQNEAQ (reference sequence). CDR3 size: 15 residues. This chain's CDR3 is CASTQAAYSYNEQFF. The CDR3 DNA reads TGTGCCAGCACCCAGGCGGCTTACTCCTACAATGAGCAGTTCTTC. Full variable domain (missing parts from reference TRBV7-9 and TRBJ2-1): DTGVSQNPRHKITKRGQNVTFRCDPISEHNRLYWYRQTLGQGPEFLTYFQNEAQLEKSRLLSDRFSAERPKGSFSTLEIQRTEQGDSAMYLCASTQAAYSYNEQFFGPGTRLTVL.

This clonotype was counted a single time. The rearrangement links TRBV14 to TRBJ2-1, with D possibly matching TRBD2 (5 bases). From germline, CDR1 is SGHDN and CDR2 FVKESK. The germline V and J ends were trimmed by 2 bases and 0 bases, with 26 bases remaining between them. CDR3 size: 21 residues. The CDR3 reads CASSQSSGAPIVLSSYNEQFF. CDR3 coding DNA: TGTGCCAGCAGCCAATCGAGCGGAGCGCCTATCGTCCTGAGCTCCTACAATGAGCAGTTCTTC.

This clonotype was counted ten times or more. CDR3 loop: CASSPQRTFYNEQFF. The CDR3 region has the DNA TGTGCCAGCAGTCCTCAGCGTACCTTCTACAATGAGCAGTTCTTC. The genes are TRBV12-3 or TRBV12-4 and TRBJ2-1, with no clear D. This CDR3 is 15 amino acids long. V shed 5 bases and J shed 3 bases, with 14 bases lying between them.

In this sample, this clonotype turned up many times. The gene calls are TRBV29-1 and TRBJ2-1, with D unclear. V lost 3 bases and J 6 bases, leaving 9 bases between the germline ends. Germline CDR1 is SQVTM and CDR2 is ANQGSEA. This CDR3 comprises 12 residues. The CDR3 DNA follows: TGCAGCGTTGATTTAGCTCGCAATGAGCAGTTCTTC. Its protein product is CSVDLARNEQFF.

This clonotype was detected a few times. This sequence joins TRBV2 and TRBJ2-1; D is undetermined. The germline V and J ends were trimmed by 0 bases and 14 bases, with 14 bases remaining between them. The length of the CDR3 is 13 residues. Germline CDR1 is SNHLY and CDR2 is FYNNEI. DNA for the CDR3: TGTGCCAGCAGTGAAGCGCTTCATGTAGGGAAGTTCTTC. It specifies CASSEALHVGKFF.

This clonotype has ten or more counts. The gene calls are TRBV5-1 and TRBJ2-1; D possibly corresponds to TRBD2 (5 bases). Germline CDR1 is SGHRS and CDR2 is YFSETQ. There are 16 residues in the CDR3. V was trimmed by 3 bases and J by 12 bases, leaving 25 bases between them. CDR3 sequence: CASSSPDWKSNEGQFF. The CDR3 coding sequence is TGCGCCAGCAGCTCCCCGGACTGGAAGTCTAATGAAGGGCAGTTCTTC.

This clonotype was observed at least ten times. The chain has TRBV20-1 and TRBJ2-3, with D uncertain. Germline CDR1 is DFQATT and CDR2 is SNEGSKA (reference sequence). The V and J ends lost 3 bases and 3 bases respectively, with 4 bases between them. The CDR3 contains 11 residues. The chain's CDR3 is CSARATDTQYF. The CDR3 coding sequence is TGCAGTGCTAGGGCGACAGATACGCAGTATTTT.

The gene calls are TRBV7-2 and TRBJ1-2, with a tentative D call TRBD1 (6 bases). The CDR3 covers 15 residues. The V and J ends lost 1 base and 2 bases respectively, with 11 bases between them. The germline CDR1 and CDR2 sequences are SGHTA and FQGNSA. CDR3 region: CASSLGQGFNYGYTF. DNA of the CDR3: TGTGCCAGCAGCTTAGGGCAGGGGTTCAACTATGGCTACACCTTC.

In this sample, this clonotype turned up a few times. The rearrangement joins TRBV3-1 to TRBJ1-1; a possible D gene is TRBD1 (6 bases). Per germline, CDR1 LGHDT and CDR2 YNNKEL (reference sequence). Deletions cut 1 base from V and 1 base from J, with 10 bases between. The CDR3 sequence is 15 residues long. As DNA, the CDR3 is TGTGCCAGCAGCCAAGTAGGACAGCAGAACACTGAAGCTTTCTTT. It translates to CASSQVGQQNTEAFF.

In its sample, this clonotype was seen a few times. The chain carries TRBV4-2 and TRBJ1-2; TRBD1 might be the D (6 bases). Trimming shortened V by 4 bases and J by 6 bases, and 12 bases separated the two germline ends. CDR3 length: 13 amino acids. Germline V CDR1 and CDR2: LGHNA, YNFKEQ. CDR3 nucleotides: TGTGCCAGCAGCCTACAGGGAGTCCATGGCTACACCTTC. Translated, it gives CASSLQGVHGYTF.

The genes are TRBV9 and TRBJ2-7; 8 bases line up with TRBD2. Trimming at V came to 3 bases and at J to 2 bases, leaving 7 bases not matched to a gene. Germline V gives CDR1 SGDLS, CDR2 YYNGEE. The CDR3 is 15 amino acids. This chain's CDR3 is CASSAGGAITYEQYF. The CDR3 coding sequence is TGTGCCAGCAGCGCGGGGGGGGCGATTACCTACGAGCAGTACTTC.

A few counts support this clonotype. The chain carries TRBV6-5 and TRBJ2-3; tentatively, D is TRBD2 (7 bases). V was trimmed by 2 bases and J by 4 bases, leaving 10 bases between them. The CDR3 has 14 amino acids. The germline CDR1 and CDR2 sequences are MNHEY and SVGAGI. The CDR3 nucleotides are TGTGCCAGCAGTTACGGGGGGGCCCCAGATACGCAGTATTTT. Protein sequence: CASSYGGAPDTQYF.

The chain joins TRBV5-1 to TRBJ2-3, with 7 bases that match TRBD2. The CDR3 sequence is 17 residues long. Germline CDR1 is SGHRS and CDR2 is YFSETQ. V gave up 3 bases and J gave up 0 bases; unmatched junction bases: 10. The CDR3 sequence: CASSSGLSGTSTDTQYF. In DNA, the CDR3 is TGCGCCAGCAGCTCGGGACTAAGCGGGACTAGCACAGATACGCAGTATTTT. Supplemented by reference TRBV5-1 and TRBJ2-3, the full variable domain reads KAGVTQTPRYLIKTRGQQVTLSCSPISGHRSVSWYQQTPGQGLQFLFEYFSETQRNKGNFPGRFSGRQFSNSRSEMNVSTLELGDSALYLCASSSGLSGTSTDTQYFGPGTRLTVL.

This clonotype has more than one count but fewer than ten. The V and J genes are TRBV12-3 or TRBV12-4 and TRBJ2-5; unclear D gene. V gave up 5 bases and J gave up 6 bases, with 16 bases separating them. This CDR3 spans 14 amino acids. The CDR3 DNA reads TGTGCCAGCAGTCCCGACCCGGGCGAAAAGACCCAGTACTTC. This encodes CASSPDPGEKTQYF.

This chain links TRBV11-2 with TRBJ2-3; TRBD2 agrees at 15 bases. Germline CDR1 reads SGHAT; CDR2 reads FQNNGV. V was pared by 5 bases and J by 0 bases, with 12 bases of the junction left unmatched. This CDR3 spans 20 amino acids. CDR3 region: CASSRTPGLAGGGSTDTQYF. The CDR3 DNA sequence: TGTGCCAGCAGCAGAACCCCGGGACTAGCGGGGGGCGGGAGCACAGATACGCAGTATTTT.

The J gene is TRBJ2-7, the V gene TRBV2, with a weak D call TRBD2 (5 bases). V was cut by 9 bases and J by 0 bases, with 12 bases left in between. CDR3 length: 13 amino acids. Germline values: CDR1 SNHLY, CDR2 FYNNEI. The CDR3 protein is CARQAESSYEQYF. Written as DNA, the CDR3 is TGTGCCAGACAAGCGGAAAGCTCCTACGAGCAGTACTTC.

The V gene is TRBV10-3, the J gene TRBJ2-7; 11 bases fit TRBD2. With 5 bases clipped from V and 4 bases from J, the junction kept 7 bases outside the gene matches. The CDR3 extends over 15 amino acids. Germline-derived CDR1 and CDR2 are ENHRY and SYGVKD. The CDR3 region has the DNA TGTGCCATCAGTCAAGAAACTAGCGGGAGATACGAGCAGTACTTC. Translation gives CAISQETSGRYEQYF.